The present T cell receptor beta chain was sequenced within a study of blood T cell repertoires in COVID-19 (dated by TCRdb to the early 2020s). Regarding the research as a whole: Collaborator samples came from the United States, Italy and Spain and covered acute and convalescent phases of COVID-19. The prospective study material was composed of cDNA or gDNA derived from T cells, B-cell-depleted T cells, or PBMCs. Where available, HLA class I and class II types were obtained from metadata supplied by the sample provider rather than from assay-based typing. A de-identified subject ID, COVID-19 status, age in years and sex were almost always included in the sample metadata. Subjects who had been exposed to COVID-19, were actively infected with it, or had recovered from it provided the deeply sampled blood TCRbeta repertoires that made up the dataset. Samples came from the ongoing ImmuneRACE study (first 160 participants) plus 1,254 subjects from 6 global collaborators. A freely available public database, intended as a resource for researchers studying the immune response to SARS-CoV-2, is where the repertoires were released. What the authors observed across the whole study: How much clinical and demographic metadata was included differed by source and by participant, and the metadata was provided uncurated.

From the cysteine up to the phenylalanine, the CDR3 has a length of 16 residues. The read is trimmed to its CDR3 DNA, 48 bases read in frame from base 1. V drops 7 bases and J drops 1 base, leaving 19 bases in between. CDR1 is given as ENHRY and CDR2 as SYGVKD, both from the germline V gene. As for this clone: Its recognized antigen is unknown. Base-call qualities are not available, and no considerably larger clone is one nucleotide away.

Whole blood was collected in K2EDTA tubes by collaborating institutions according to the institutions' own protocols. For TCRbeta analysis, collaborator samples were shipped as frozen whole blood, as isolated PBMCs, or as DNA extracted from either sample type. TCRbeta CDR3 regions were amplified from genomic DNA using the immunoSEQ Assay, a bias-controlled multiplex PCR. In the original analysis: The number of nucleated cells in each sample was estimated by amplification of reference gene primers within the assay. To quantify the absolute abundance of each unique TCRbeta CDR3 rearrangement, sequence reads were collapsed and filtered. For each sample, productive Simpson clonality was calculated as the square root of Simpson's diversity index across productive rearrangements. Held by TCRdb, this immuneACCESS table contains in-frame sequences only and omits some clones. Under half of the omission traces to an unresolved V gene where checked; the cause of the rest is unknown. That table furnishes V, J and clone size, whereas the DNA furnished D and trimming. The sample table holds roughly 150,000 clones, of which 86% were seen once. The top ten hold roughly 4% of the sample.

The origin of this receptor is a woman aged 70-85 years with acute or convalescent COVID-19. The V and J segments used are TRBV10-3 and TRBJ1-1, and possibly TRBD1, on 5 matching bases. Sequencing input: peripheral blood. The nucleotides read TGTGCCATCAATAACCGGGGCGGGGCAGGGAACACTGAAGCTTTCTTT. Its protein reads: CAINNRGGAGNTEAFF.